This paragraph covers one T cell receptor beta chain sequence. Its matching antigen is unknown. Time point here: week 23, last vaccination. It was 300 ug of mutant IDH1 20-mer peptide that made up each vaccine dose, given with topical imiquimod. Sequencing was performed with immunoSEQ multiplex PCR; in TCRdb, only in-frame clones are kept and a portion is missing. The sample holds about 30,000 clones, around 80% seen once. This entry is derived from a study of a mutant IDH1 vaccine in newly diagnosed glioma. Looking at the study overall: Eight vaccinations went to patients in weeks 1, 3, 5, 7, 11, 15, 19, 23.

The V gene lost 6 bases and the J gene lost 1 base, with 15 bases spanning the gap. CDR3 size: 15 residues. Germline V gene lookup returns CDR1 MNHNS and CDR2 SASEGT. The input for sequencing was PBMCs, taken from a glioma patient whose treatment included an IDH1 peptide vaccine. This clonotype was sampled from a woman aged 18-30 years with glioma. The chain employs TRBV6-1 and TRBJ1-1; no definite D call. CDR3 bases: TGTGCCAGCAGCGCCCCGGAGCGGGGGAACACTGAAGCTTTCTTT. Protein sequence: CASSAPERGNTEAFF.